The 20 T cell receptor beta chains below come from one sample, sequenced in a study of regulatory T cells in long-lasting Graves disease (dated by TCRdb to the early 2020s). The time point label, read with the paper, signifies: newly diagnosed GD, antithyroid drugs for less than 3 months. For both TCR sequencing and RNA sequencing, RNA was extracted from PBMCs in TRIzol. Receptors were amplified or captured by multiplex PCR. This sample was sequenced with an Illumina HiSeq 4000. To build TCR beta libraries, CDR3 regions were amplified by Arm-PCR using iRepertoire HTBI primers. The raw public data were reprocessed by TCRdb itself: fastp quality trimming at Q25, MiXCR clonotype calling, in-frame beta chains only. For every CDR3 protein sequence, its rows merge into one entry that carries the most common genes and DNA. The sample contains 400,000 to 500,000 distinct CDR3 sequences, 14% to 15% of them found a single time. The top ten clones comprise about 7.8% of the sample.

These sequences were also reported in another study, on T cells in Graves' hyperthyroidism and ophthalmopathy.

The sample consisted of peripheral blood mononuclear cells (PBMCs), taken at new diagnosis, from a patient treated with antithyroid drugs. These receptors originate from a woman between 35 and 50 years old with Graves disease. Donor details come from another sample of the same person, matched by shared clones.

This clonotype was seen at least ten times. The J gene is TRBJ2-5, the V gene TRBV20-1, with D possibly being TRBD2 (5 bases). Per germline, CDR1 DFQATT and CDR2 SNEGSKA (reference sequence). Between the trimmed V and J ends, which lost 2 bases and 5 bases, there was a span of 18 bases. The CDR3 totals 15 residues. The CDR3 loop reads CSARRRVPSGETQYF. The CDR3 DNA sequence: TGCAGTGCTAGAAGGCGTGTACCCTCGGGGGAGACCCAGTACTTC.

With regard to this clonotype: Given a far larger clone just one base away, this is likely a sequencing read error. The J gene is TRBJ2-6, the V gene TRBV5-5, with TRBD1 as a possible D gene (5 bases). This CDR3 region has 14 residues. Germline V gene lookup returns CDR1 SGHKS and CDR2 YYEKEE (reference sequence). The CDR3: CANSPLGAANVLTF. In DNA form, the CDR3 reads TGCGCCAACAGCCCCTTAGGGGCAGCCAACGTCCTGACTTTC. Combining the CDR3 with reference TRBV5-5 and TRBJ2-6 gives the whole variable domain DAGVTQSPTHLIKTRGQQVTLRCSPISGHKSVSWYQQVLGQGPQFIFQYYEKEERGRGNFPDRFSARQFPNYSSELNVNALLLGDSALYLCANSPLGAANVLTFGAGSRLTVL.

This clonotype has at least ten counts. This sequence joins TRBV3-1 and TRBJ1-1, with D tentatively TRBD1 (6 bases). From germline, CDR1 is LGHDT and CDR2 YNNKEL (reference sequence). The CDR3 spans 14 residues. V lost 1 base and J 7 bases, leaving 13 bases between the germline ends. CDR3 sequence (DNA): TGTGCCAGCAGCCAAGTACAGGGTAGGGGTGAAGCTTTCTTT. Protein product: CASSQVQGRGEAFF.

This clonotype was picked up a small number of times. The rearrangement uses TRBV30 and TRBJ1-5; D unclear. The CDR3 is made up of 12 amino acids. Trimming cost V 1 base and J 4 bases, with 5 bases left between them. The germline gives CDR1 GTSNPN, CDR2 SVGIG (reference sequence). The CDR3 loop reads CAWSEWNQPQHF. CDR3 nucleotides: TGTGCCTGGAGTGAATGGAATCAGCCCCAGCATTTT.

This chain connects TRBV7-9 to TRBJ1-2; 7 bases align to TRBD1. CDR1 is SEHNR and CDR2 is FQNEAQ in the germline V gene (reference sequence). This CDR3 spans 13 amino acids. V lost 6 bases and J lost 5; bases outside the gene matches: 6. The CDR3 DNA is TGTGCCAGCAGGTCCGGGACAGCTTATGGCTACACCTTC. It is translated as CASRSGTAYGYTF.

V and J are TRBV2 and TRBJ2-1; 8 bases map to TRBD1. CDR3 size: 14 residues. Germline V lookup: CDR1 SNHLY, CDR2 FYNNEI. Trimming took 2 bases from V and 7 from J; bases not matched to a gene: 4. The CDR3 DNA is TGTGCCAGCAGTGAACAGGGGGCAGAGAATGAGCAGTTCTTC. Translated, it gives CASSEQGAENEQFF.

This clonotype appeared many times. This sequence joins TRBV11-2 and TRBJ2-1; the match to TRBD2 covers 7 bases. Germline CDR1 reads SGHAT; CDR2 reads FQNNGV. With 5 bases clipped from V and 0 bases from J, the junction kept 10 bases outside the gene matches. CDR3 length equals 17 residues. CDR3 in amino acids: CASSPDTSAGSYNEQFF. DNA for the CDR3: TGTGCCAGCAGCCCGGATACTAGCGCTGGCTCCTACAATGAGCAGTTCTTC.

The chain employs TRBV6-2 or TRBV6-3 and TRBJ2-1; either TRBD1 or TRBD2 may supply D (5 bases each). The V end was cut by 10 bases, the J end by 3 bases, with 16 bases between. The CDR3 sequence is 14 residues long. CDR1 is MNHEY, CDR2 SVGEGT, per germline. The CDR3 reads CATSGTTDYNEQFF. The CDR3 DNA follows: TGTGCCACCTCCGGGACGACCGACTACAATGAGCAGTTCTTC.

This clonotype was detected ten times or more. The rearrangement joins TRBV28 to TRBJ1-5; D is possibly TRBD1 (6 bases). The CDR3 extends over 16 amino acids. V was pared by 5 bases and J by 0 bases, with 14 bases between. Germline CDR1 reads MDHEN; CDR2 reads SYDVKM. The CDR3 protein is CASSLGTRFSNQPQHF. The CDR3 DNA follows: TGTGCCAGCAGTCTGGGGACAAGGTTTAGCAATCAGCCCCAGCATTTT.

At least ten counts were recorded for this clonotype. J is TRBJ2-2 and V is TRBV14; D is perhaps TRBD2 (5 bases). V lost 0 bases and J 3 bases, leaving 14 bases between the germline ends. The germline V gene encodes CDR1 SGHDN and CDR2 FVKESK. The CDR3 consists of 17 residues. DNA for the CDR3: TGTGCCAGCAGCCAAGATCGGAGAGGGCTTTACACCGGGGAGCTGTTTTTT. As protein: CASSQDRRGLYTGELFF.

The sample holds many counts of this clonotype. The rearrangement joins TRBV5-1 to TRBJ1-2; 7 nucleotides match TRBD1. This CDR3 contains 16 residues. Losses at the gene ends were 4 bases for V and 6 bases for J; bases not matched to a gene: 15. Germline V lookup: CDR1 SGHRS, CDR2 YFSETQ. The CDR3 is CASSLRGLVSSDGYTF. CDR3 nucleotides: TGCGCCAGCAGCCTTAGGGGGCTTGTTTCCTCGGATGGCTACACCTTC.

This clonotype was counted many times. This chain uses TRBV29-1 with TRBJ2-7, with D possibly matching TRBD2 (6 bases). The CDR3 sequence is 15 residues long. Trimming pared 6 bases from V and 2 bases from J, leaving 20 bases between. Germline CDR1 SQVTM, CDR2 ANQGSEA. This chain's CDR3 is CSVANLAGSPYEQYF. As DNA, the CDR3 is TGCAGCGTAGCAAACCTAGCCGGGAGTCCCTACGAGCAGTACTTC.

This clonotype was seen at least ten times. The chain is built from TRBV7-2 and TRBJ2-1; D remains ambiguous. V gave up 2 bases and J gave up 15 bases, with 14 bases separating them. Germline CDR1 and CDR2: SGHTA and FQGNSA. The CDR3 is 12 amino acids. The CDR3 DNA follows: TGTGCCAGCAGCTTAAATTCCGGCTTTCCGTTCTTC. Amino acid sequence: CASSLNSGFPFF.

This clonotype has at least ten counts. The rearrangement joins TRBV7-2 to TRBJ2-7; D is perhaps TRBD1 or TRBD2 (5 bases each). Trimming took off 2 bases at V and 2 bases at J, with 25 bases between the two ends. The CDR3 covers 19 residues. Germline V CDR1 and CDR2: SGHTA, FQGNSA. CDR3 amino acids: CASSLSLVGAGNRAYEQYF. CDR3 nucleotides: TGTGCCAGCAGCTTATCTCTCGTCGGGGCAGGGAACCGTGCCTACGAGCAGTACTTC.

This clonotype has just a few counts. The chain links TRBV12-3 or TRBV12-4 to TRBJ2-7; TRBD1 is a possible D gene (6 bases). The CDR3 has 13 residues. V lost 1 base and J 5 bases, leaving 9 bases between the germline ends. CDR3: CASSLEGTHEQYF. CDR3 DNA sequence: TGTGCCAGCAGTTTAGAGGGGACACACGAGCAGTACTTC.

The rearrangement joins TRBV20-1 to TRBJ2-1; D may match TRBD1 or TRBD2 (5 bases each). CDR3 size: 13 residues. CDR1 is DFQATT and CDR2 is SNEGSKA in the germline V gene (reference sequence). V was pared by 3 bases and J by 0 bases, with 6 bases between. The CDR3 DNA reads as TGCAGTGCTAGGGGGGACTCCTACAATGAGCAGTTCTTC. Its translation: CSARGDSYNEQFF.

This clonotype was picked up many times. This chain uses TRBV20-1 with TRBJ2-5; TRBD2 is a possible D gene (6 bases). Germline V gene data show CDR1 as DFQATT and CDR2 as SNEGSKA (reference sequence). V lost 1 base and J lost 5, with 11 bases in between. The CDR3 runs to 13 residues. The CDR3 DNA reads as TGCAGTGCTAGAGTCTGGGAGGAGGAGACCCAGTACTTC. Its protein product is CSARVWEEETQYF.

This clonotype was seen ten or more times. The rearrangement links TRBV2 to TRBJ2-5, with 9 nucleotides matching TRBD2. This CDR3 spans 18 amino acids. With V trimmed by 7 bases and J by 7 bases, 22 bases remained unmatched. Germline V gene lookup returns CDR1 SNHLY and CDR2 FYNNEI. The CDR3: CASTPSLTSGRTGVTQYF. The CDR3 DNA reads as TGTGCCAGCACCCCAAGTCTGACTAGCGGCCGGACGGGCGTGACCCAGTACTTC.

This clonotype was counted ten times or more. This rearrangement joins TRBV7-2 to TRBJ2-7, with TRBD2 matching 12 bases. V lost 7 bases, J lost 6 bases, and 7 bases stayed unmatched. This CDR3 has 14 amino acids. From germline, CDR1 is SGHTA and CDR2 FQGNSA. DNA of the CDR3: TGTGCCAGCAATTCTCCTAGCGGGAGGGGCGAGCAGTACTTC. The encoded protein is CASNSPSGRGEQYF.

This clonotype was detected only a few times. The chain joins TRBV25-1 to TRBJ1-1, with D hard to call. CDR1 is MGHDK and CDR2 is SYGVNS in the germline V gene. The germline V and J ends were trimmed by 1 base and 2 bases, with 2 bases remaining between them. This CDR3 region has 12 residues. CDR3 region: CASSEFNTEAFF. CDR3 DNA: TGTGCCAGCAGTGAATTTAACACTGAAGCTTTCTTT.